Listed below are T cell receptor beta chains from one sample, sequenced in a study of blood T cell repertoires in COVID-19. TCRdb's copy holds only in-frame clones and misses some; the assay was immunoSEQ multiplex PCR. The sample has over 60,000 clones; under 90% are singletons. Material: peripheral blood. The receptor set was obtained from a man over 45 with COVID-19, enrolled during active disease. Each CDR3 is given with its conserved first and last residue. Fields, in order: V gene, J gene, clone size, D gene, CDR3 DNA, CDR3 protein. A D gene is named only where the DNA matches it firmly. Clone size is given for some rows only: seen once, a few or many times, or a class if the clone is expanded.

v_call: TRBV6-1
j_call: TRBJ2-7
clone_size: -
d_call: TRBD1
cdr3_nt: TGTGCCAGCAGTGAAGTTTCGGGACAGGGCCCCTACGAGCAGTACTTC
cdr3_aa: CASSEVSGQGPYEQYF

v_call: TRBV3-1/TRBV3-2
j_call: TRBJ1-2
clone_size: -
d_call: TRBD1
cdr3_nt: TGTGCCAGCAGCCAGGGCCACAGGGGGCAGCGGGGCTACACCTTC
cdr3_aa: CASSQGHRGQRGYTF

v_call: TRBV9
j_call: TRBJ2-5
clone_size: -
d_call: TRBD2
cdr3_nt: TGTGCCAGCAGCGTAGCGGGGGGGCAAGAGACCCAGTACTTC
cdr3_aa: CASSVAGGQETQYF

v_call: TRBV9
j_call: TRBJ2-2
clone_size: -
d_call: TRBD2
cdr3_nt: TGTGCCAGCTCTCGCGCGGGGGGGCCTACCGGGGAGCTGTTTTTT
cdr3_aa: CASSRAGGPTGELFF

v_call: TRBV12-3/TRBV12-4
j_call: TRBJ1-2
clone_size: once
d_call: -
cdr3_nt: TGTGCCAGCAGTTTAGCGCGAGAAAGGGGGAAGACCTTC
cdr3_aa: CASSLARERGKTF

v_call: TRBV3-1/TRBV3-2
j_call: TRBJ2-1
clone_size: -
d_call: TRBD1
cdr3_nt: TGTGCCAGCACCCACTCAACGACAGGGTCCTACAATGAGCAGTTCTTC
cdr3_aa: CASTHSTTGSYNEQFF

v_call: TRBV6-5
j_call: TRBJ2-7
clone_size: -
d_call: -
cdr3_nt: TGTGCCAGCAGCCCAATTACAGGTGGTTCCTACGAGCAGTACTTC
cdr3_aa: CASSPITGGSYEQYF

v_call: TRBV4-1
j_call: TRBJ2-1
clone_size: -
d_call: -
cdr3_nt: TGCGCCAGCAGCCAGCGGGGATCCTACAATGAGCAGTTCTTC
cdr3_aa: CASSQRGSYNEQFF

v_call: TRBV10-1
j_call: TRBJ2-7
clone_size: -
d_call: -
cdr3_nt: TGCGCCAGCAGTGCTTCCTTTCAGGGATCCTACGAGCAGTACTTC
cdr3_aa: CASSASFQGSYEQYF

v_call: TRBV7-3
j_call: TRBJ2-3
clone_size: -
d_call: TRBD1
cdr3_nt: TGTGCCAGCAGCTCGGGACAGGCGACCGGGGGTACGCAGTATTTT
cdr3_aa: CASSSGQATGGTQYF

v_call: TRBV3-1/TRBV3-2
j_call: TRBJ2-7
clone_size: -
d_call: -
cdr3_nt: TGTGCCAGCAGCCAAGATCCAGAAATCTACGAGCAGTACTTC
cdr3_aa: CASSQDPEIYEQYF

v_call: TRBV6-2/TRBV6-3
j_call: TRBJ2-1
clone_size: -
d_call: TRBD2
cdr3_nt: TGTGCCAGCAGTTACTTGGGGACTAAGCTCTACAATGAGCAGTTCTTC
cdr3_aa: CASSYLGTKLYNEQFF

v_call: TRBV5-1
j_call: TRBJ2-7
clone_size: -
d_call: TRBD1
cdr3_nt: TGCGCCAGCAGCTTGGGAGGGACAGGGGACTCCTACGAGCAGTACTTC
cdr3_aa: CASSLGGTGDSYEQYF

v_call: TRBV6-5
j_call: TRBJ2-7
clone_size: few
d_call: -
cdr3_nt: TGTGCCAGCAGTCGGACAGTCCTACGGGAGCAGTACTTC
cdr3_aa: CASSRTVLREQYF

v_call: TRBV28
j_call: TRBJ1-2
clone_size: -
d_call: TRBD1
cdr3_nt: TGTGCCAGCAGCCAGACAGGGGGCTATGGCTACACCTTC
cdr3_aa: CASSQTGGYGYTF

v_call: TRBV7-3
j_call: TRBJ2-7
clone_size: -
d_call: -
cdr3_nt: TGTGCCAGCAGCTTGAGAGAAGGTGGGCCCTACGAGCAGTACTTC
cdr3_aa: CASSLREGGPYEQYF

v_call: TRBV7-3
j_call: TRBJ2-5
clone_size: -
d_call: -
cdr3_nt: TGTGCCAGCAGCTTATCGAGCAGGCAAGAGACCCAGTACTTC
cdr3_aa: CASSLSSRQETQYF

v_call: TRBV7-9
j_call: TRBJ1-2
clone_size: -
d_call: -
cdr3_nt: TGTGCCAGCAGTTCGGACACCCCCTATGGCTACACCTTC
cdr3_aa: CASSSDTPYGYTF

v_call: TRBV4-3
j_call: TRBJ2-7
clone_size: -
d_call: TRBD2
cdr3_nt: TGCGCCAGCAGCCAAGATCGGTGGGCGGGGGGGCAGAACGAGCAGTACTTC
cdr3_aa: CASSQDRWAGGQNEQYF

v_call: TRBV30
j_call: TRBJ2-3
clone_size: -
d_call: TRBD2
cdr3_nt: TGTGCCTGGAGTGTGGGACTAGCGGGGGGGGTCACAGATACGCAGTATTTT
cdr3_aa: CAWSVGLAGGVTDTQYF

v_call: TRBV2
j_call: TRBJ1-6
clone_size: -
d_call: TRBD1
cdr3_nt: TGTGCCAGCAGTGATGACAGGGGCCCTTCACCCCTCCACTTT
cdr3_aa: CASSDDRGPSPLHF

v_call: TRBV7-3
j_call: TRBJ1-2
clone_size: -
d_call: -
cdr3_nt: TGTGCCAGCAGCTTAACGGGTCCAGGGGCAAGCTATGGCTACACCTTC
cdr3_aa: CASSLTGPGASYGYTF

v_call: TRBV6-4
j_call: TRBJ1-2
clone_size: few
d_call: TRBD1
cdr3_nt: TGTGCCAGCAGTGACTCCTCCGGGACAGCAGCTAACTATGGCTACACCTTC
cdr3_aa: CASSDSSGTAANYGYTF

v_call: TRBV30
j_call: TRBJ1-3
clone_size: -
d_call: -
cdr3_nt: TGTGCCTGGAGTGCCGGGGGATCTGGAAACACCATATATTTT
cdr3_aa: CAWSAGGSGNTIYF

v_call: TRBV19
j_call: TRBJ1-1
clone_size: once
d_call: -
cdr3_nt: TGTGCCAGTACGACAACCAGCTGGACTGAAGCTTTCTTT
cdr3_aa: CASTTTSWTEAFF

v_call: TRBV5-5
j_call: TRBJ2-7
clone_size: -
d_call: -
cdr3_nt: TGTGCCAGCAACCTCGGCGGTGGCCTTCTCGAGCAGTACTTC
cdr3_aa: CASNLGGGLLEQYF

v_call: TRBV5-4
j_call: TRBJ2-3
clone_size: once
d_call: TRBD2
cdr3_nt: TGTGCCAGCAGCTTGGTACTAGCGGGGACAACAGATACGCAGTATTTT
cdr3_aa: CASSLVLAGTTDTQYF

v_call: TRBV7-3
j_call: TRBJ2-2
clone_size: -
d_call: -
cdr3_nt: TGTGCCAGCAGCTTAGACGGGGGGAACACCGGGGAGCTGTTTTTT
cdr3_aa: CASSLDGGNTGELFF

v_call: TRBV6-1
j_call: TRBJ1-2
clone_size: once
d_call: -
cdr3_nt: TGTGCCAGCAGTGAAGGAGGGGGTTACTATGGCTACACCTTC
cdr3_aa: CASSEGGGYYGYTF

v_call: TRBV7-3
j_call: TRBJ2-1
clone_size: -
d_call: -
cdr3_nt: TGTGCCAGCAGCTTAGGAGGTACATCCTACAATGAGCAGTTCTTC
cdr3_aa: CASSLGGTSYNEQFF

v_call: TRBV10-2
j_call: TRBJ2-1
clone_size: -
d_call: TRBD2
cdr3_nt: TGCGCCAGCAGTGTAGCGGGGGGCAATGAGCAGTTCTTC
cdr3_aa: CASSVAGGNEQFF

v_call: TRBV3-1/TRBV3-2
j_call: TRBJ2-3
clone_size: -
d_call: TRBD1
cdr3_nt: TGTGCCAGCAGCTCGGACAGGTTACTGGGTGGCACAGATACGCAGTATTTT
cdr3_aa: CASSSDRLLGGTDTQYF

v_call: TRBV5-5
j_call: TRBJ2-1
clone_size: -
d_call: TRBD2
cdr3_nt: TGTGCCAGCAGCTCCGGACTAGCGGGGGGCTTGTCCTACAATGAGCAGTTCTTC
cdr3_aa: CASSSGLAGGLSYNEQFF

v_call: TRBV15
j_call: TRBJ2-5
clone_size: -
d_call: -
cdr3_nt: TGTGCCACCAGCAGAGCCCATTTCCAAGAGACCCAGTACTTC
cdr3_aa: CATSRAHFQETQYF

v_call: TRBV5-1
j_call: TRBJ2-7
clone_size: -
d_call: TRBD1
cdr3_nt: TGCGCCAGCAGCTCGGCAACAGGGGGAGGCTACGAGCAGTACTTC
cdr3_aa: CASSSATGGGYEQYF

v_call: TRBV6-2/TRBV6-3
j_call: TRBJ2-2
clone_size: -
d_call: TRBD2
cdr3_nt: TGTGCCAGCAGCTGGGGACTACCCTACGGGGAGCTGTTTTTT
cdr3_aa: CASSWGLPYGELFF

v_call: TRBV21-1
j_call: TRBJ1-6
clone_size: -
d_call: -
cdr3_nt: TGTGCCAGCGGCCCTTCACAGGGGTATAATTCACCCCTCCACTTT
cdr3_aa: CASGPSQGYNSPLHF

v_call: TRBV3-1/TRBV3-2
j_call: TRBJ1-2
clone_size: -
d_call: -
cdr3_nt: TGTGCCAGCAGCTCCTCCGGGGTTTATGGCTACACCTTC
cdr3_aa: CASSSSGVYGYTF

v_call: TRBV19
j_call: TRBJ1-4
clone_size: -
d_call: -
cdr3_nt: TGTGCCAGTAGTATCGGTGAGCCCGCGGAAAAACTGTTTTTT
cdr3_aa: CASSIGEPAEKLFF

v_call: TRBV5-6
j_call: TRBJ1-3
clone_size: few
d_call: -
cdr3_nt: TGTGCCAGCAGCTTGGGCCCCCTCTCCAACAGAGACACCATATATTTT
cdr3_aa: CASSLGPLSNRDTIYF

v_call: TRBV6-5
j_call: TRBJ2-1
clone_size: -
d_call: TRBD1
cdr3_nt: TGTGCCAGTAACAGGGGGCGAGGCAATGAGCAGTTCTTC
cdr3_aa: CASNRGRGNEQFF

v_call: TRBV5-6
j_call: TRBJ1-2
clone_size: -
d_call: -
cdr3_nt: TGTGCCAGCAGAAGGGAGGGATCTAACTATGGCTACACCTTC
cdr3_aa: CASRREGSNYGYTF

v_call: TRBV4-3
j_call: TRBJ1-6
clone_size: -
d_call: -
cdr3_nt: TGCGCCAGCAGCCAAGTTTTAGGACAACAAAATTCACCCCTCCACTTT
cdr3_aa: CASSQVLGQQNSPLHF

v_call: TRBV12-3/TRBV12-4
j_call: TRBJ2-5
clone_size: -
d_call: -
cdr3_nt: TGTGCCAGCAGTTCGCGGGGACGCGAGACCCAGTACTTC
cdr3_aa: CASSSRGRETQYF

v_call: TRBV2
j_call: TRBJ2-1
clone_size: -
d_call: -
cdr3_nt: TGTGCCAGCAGAACGGCACAGGGAAGGAATGAGCAGTTCTTC
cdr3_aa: CASRTAQGRNEQFF

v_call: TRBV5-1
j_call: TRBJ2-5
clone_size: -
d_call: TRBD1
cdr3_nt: TGCGCCAGCCGGGACACCCACAGGGGGGATGAGACCCAGTACTTC
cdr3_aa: CASRDTHRGDETQYF

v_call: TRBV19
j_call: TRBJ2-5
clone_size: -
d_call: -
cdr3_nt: TGTGCCAGTAGCATCGACGCCGGACACGAGACCCAGTACTTC
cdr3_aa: CASSIDAGHETQYF

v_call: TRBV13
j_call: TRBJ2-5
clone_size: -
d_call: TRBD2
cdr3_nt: TGTGCCAGCAGCCCGCCTGGGACTAGCCAAGAGACCCAGTACTTC
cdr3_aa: CASSPPGTSQETQYF

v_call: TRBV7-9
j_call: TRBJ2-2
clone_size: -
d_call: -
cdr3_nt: TGTGCCAGCAGCATGGGGGCGGCCGGGGAGCTGTTTTTT
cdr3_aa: CASSMGAAGELFF

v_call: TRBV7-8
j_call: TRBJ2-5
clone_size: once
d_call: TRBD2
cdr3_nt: TGTGCCAGCAGCTTAGGAGGGCGGCGGGCGGGAGTAGAGACCCAGTACTTC
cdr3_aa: CASSLGGRRAGVETQYF

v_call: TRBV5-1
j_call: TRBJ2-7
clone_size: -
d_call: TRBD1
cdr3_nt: TGCGCCAGCAGATACTCCGGGACAGGCTCCTACGAGCAGTACTTC
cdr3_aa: CASRYSGTGSYEQYF